The 12 T cell receptor beta chains given below trace back to one sample, sequenced in a study of T cells in Graves' hyperthyroidism and ophthalmopathy. TCR beta CDR3 regions were amplified from RNA transcripts. HTBI primers were employed in a first-round RT-PCR of the TCR CDR3. Via MiXCR, TCRdb re-called the multiplex PCR reads, giving one row per CDR3 protein. The sample has 800,000 or so distinct CDR3 sequences; roughly 40% are singletons. The sequenced sample was blood. The receptors shown here come from a man aged 18 to 29 with Graves' hyperthyroidism.

The genes are TRBV15 and TRBJ1-4; D is unclear. The CDR3 has 13 amino acids. The germline V gene encodes CDR1 LNHNV and CDR2 YYDKDF (reference sequence). V lost 1 base and J lost 10, with 10 bases in between. The CDR3 is CATSRVERGKLFF. CDR3 in DNA: TGTGCCACCAGCAGAGTGGAGAGAGGAAAACTGTTTTTT.

This clonotype was observed a few times. CDR3: CASSLHRVDTEAFF. CDR3 coding DNA: TGTGCCAGCAGCTTACACAGGGTTGACACTGAAGCTTTCTTT. The V call is TRBV9, the J call TRBJ1-1, with D perhaps TRBD1 (6 bases). V was pared by 4 bases and J by 3 bases, with 13 bases between. This CDR3 is built from 14 residues. Germline CDR1 SGDLS, CDR2 YYNGEE.

Many counts were recorded for this clonotype. The chain carries TRBV2 and TRBJ2-2; D perhaps matches TRBD1 (5 bases). Trimming left V 2 bases short and J 7 bases short, with 8 bases between. Per germline, CDR1 SNHLY and CDR2 FYNNEI. The CDR3 totals 13 residues. The CDR3 region has the DNA TGTGCCAGCAGTGAACAGGGTCTCGGGGAGCTGTTTTTT. Its protein product is CASSEQGLGELFF.

This chain connects TRBV19 to TRBJ2-5; 10 bases are shared with TRBD2. The trim removed 6 bases at V and 7 bases at J, leaving 14 bases unmatched. Per germline, CDR1 LNHDA and CDR2 SQIVND (reference sequence). The CDR3 spans 16 residues. CDR3 sequence: CASSREAAGGPVTQYF. The CDR3 nucleotides are TGTGCCAGTAGCCGGGAGGCAGCGGGGGGGCCCGTGACCCAGTACTTC.

As DNA, the CDR3 is TGTGCCAGCAGCCGACAGGGGGGTTCCTATAATTCACCCCTCCACTTT. This sequence encodes CASSRQGGSYNSPLHF. The gene calls are TRBV5-4 and TRBJ1-6; TRBD1 aligns across 9 bases. Germline CDR1 SGHNT, CDR2 YYREEE (reference sequence). CDR3 length: 16 amino acids. The V gene end was trimmed by 4 bases and the J gene end by 1 base; junction bases not matched to a gene: 3.

The gene calls are TRBV11-2 and TRBJ2-7, with no clear D. Between the trimmed V and J ends, which lost 2 bases and 2 bases, there was a span of 7 bases. CDR1 and CDR2 (germline): SGHAT, FQNNGV. The CDR3 has 13 amino acids. The CDR3 region has the DNA TGTGCCAGCAGCTTAATCCGAACCTACGAGCAGTACTTC. Its translation is CASSLIRTYEQYF.

The sample holds one count of this clonotype. The chain combines TRBV29-1 with TRBJ2-7; D call uncertain. The J call is doubtful: the DNA matches TRBJ2-1 better. The CDR3 covers 11 residues. Germline V lookup: CDR1 SQVTM, CDR2 ANQGSEA. CDR3 amino acids: CSVGKENEQFF. The CDR3 coding sequence is TGCAGCGTTGGGAAAGAGAATGAGCAGTTCTTC.

This clonotype was recorded many times. The V and J genes are TRBV2 and TRBJ1-3; D is unresolved. Deletions cut 8 bases from V and 0 bases from J, with 8 bases between. From germline, CDR1 is SNHLY and CDR2 FYNNEI. CDR3 length: 13 residues. The CDR3 protein is CASEYFSGNTIYF. The CDR3 bases are TGTGCCAGCGAATACTTCTCTGGAAACACCATATATTTT.

Remarks on this clonotype: The final CDR3 position lacks the conserved phenylalanine or tryptophan, pointing to a likely read error. V is TRBV25-1 and J is TRBJ2-7, with unresolved D. CDR1 and CDR2 from the germline V gene are MGHDK and SYGVNS. V was shortened by 0 bases and J by 9 bases, with 12 bases between the two germline ends. CDR3 length: 13 amino acids. The CDR3 bases are TGTGCCAGCAGTGAATACTACCCAACGGGGCAGTACTCC. Amino acids: CASSEYYPTGQYS.

On this clonotype itself: The conserved closing phenylalanine or tryptophan is absent in this CDR3, likely reflecting a read error. The chain has TRBV5-1 and TRBJ1-5; D uncertain. V was trimmed by 0 bases and J by 1 base, leaving 2 bases between them. Germline values: CDR1 SGHRS, CDR2 YFSETQ. The CDR3 sequence is 13 residues long. CDR3 in DNA: TGCGCCAGCAGCTTGGACAGCAATCAGCCCCAGCATCTT. Protein: CASSLDSNQPQHL.

Many counts were recorded for this clonotype. The rearrangement links TRBV7-9 to TRBJ2-7, with TRBD2 matching over 7 bases. This CDR3 is built from 13 residues. Germline-derived CDR1 and CDR2 are SEHNR and FQNEAQ (reference sequence). Unmatched junction bases numbered 4, after V lost 5 bases and J lost 3 bases. CDR3 nucleotides: TGTGCCAGCAGCGGCGGGGGACGCTACGAGCAGTACTTC. Its protein is CASSGGGRYEQYF.

The chain has TRBV7-2 and TRBJ2-5, with 10 bases identical to TRBD2. Trimming at V came to 5 bases and at J to 6 bases, leaving 9 bases not matched to a gene. Germline CDR1 and CDR2: SGHTA and FQGNSA. The CDR3 extends over 15 amino acids. For the CDR3, the DNA is TGTGCCAGCAGCCCGATTAGCGGGGGGCAGAAGACCCAGTACTTC. Protein product: CASSPISGGQKTQYF.